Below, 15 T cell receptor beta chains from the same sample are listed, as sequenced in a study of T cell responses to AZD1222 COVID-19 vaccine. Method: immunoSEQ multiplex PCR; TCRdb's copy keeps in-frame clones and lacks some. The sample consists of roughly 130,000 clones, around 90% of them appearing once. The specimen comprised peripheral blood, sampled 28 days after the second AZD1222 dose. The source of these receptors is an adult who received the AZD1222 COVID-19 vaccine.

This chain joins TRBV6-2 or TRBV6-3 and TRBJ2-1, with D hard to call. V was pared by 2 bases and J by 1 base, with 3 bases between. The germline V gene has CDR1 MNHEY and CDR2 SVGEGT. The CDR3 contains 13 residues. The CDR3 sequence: CASSYESYNEQFF. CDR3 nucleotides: TGTGCCAGCAGTTACGAGTCCTACAATGAGCAGTTCTTC.

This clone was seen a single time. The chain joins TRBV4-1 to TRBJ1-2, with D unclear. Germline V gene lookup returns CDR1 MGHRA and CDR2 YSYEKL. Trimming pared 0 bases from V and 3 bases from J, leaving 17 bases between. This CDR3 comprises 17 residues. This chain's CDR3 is CASSQDRRPSGDYGYTF. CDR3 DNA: TGCGCCAGCAGCCAAGATCGGAGACCCAGTGGGGACTATGGCTACACCTTC.

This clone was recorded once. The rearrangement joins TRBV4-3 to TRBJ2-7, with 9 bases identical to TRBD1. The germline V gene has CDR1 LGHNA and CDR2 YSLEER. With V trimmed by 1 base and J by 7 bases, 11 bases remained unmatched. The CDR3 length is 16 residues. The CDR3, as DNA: TGCGCCAGCAGCCAAGCTATTGGGACAGGGCTGAGGGAGCAGTACTTC. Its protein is CASSQAIGTGLREQYF.

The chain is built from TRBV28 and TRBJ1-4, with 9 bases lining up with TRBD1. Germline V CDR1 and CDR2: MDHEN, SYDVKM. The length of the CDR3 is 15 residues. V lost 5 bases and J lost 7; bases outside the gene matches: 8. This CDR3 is CASSPGTGSFEKLFF. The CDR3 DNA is TGTGCCAGCAGTCCAGGGACAGGGAGTTTTGAAAAACTGTTTTTT.

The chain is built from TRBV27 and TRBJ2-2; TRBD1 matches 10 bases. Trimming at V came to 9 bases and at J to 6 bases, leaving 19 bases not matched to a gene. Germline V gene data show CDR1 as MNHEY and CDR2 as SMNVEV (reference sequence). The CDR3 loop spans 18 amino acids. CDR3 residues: CASWAVHGGQGGPGELFF. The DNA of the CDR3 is TGTGCCAGTTGGGCGGTCCATGGCGGACAGGGGGGGCCCGGGGAGCTGTTTTTT.

CDR3: CASSLQSWTKNIQYF. DNA of the CDR3: TGTGCCAGTAGTCTCCAAAGTTGGACCAAAAACATTCAGTACTTC. The genes are TRBV19 and TRBJ2-4; D gene ambiguous. Trimming removed 5 bases at V and 2 bases at J, with 13 bases between. This CDR3 region has 15 residues. CDR1 and CDR2 (germline): LNHDA, SQIVND (reference sequence). The whole variable domain, remainder taken from reference TRBV19 and TRBJ2-4, is DGGITQSPKYLFRKEGQNVTLSCEQNLNHDAMYWYRQDPGQGLRLIYYSQIVNDFQKGDIAEGYSVSREKKESFPLTVTSAQKNPTAFYLCASSLQSWTKNIQYFGAGTRLSVL.

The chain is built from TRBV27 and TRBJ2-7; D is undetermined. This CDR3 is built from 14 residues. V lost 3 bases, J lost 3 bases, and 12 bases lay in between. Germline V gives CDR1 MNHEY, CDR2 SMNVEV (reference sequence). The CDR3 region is CASSLRSLGYEQYF. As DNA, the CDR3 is TGTGCCAGCAGTTTGAGGAGTCTGGGCTACGAGCAGTACTTC.

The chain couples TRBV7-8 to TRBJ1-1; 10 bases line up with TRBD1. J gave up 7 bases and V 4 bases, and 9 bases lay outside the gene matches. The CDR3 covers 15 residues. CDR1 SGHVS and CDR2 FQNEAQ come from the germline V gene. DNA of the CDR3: TGTGCCAGCAGCTCCGAGACAGGGGGCAGCAATGAAGCTTTCTTT. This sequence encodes CASSSETGGSNEAFF.

The CDR3 spells CASSIPFQADNTGELFF. The DNA for the CDR3 is TGTGCCAGTAGTATACCCTTCCAGGCAGACAACACCGGGGAGCTGTTTTTT. The chain employs TRBV19 and TRBJ2-2; D remains unclear. The V end was cut by 2 bases, the J end by 2 bases, with 15 bases between. CDR3 length: 17 amino acids. The germline V gene has CDR1 LNHDA and CDR2 SQIVND (reference sequence).

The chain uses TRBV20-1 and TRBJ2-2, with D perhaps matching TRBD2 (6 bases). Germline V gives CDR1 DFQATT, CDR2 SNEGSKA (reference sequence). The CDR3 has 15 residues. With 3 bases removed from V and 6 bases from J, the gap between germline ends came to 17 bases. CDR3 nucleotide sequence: TGCAGTGCTAGTCCCCGACTAGTTGAGCCCGGGGAGCTGTTTTTT. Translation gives CSASPRLVEPGELFF.

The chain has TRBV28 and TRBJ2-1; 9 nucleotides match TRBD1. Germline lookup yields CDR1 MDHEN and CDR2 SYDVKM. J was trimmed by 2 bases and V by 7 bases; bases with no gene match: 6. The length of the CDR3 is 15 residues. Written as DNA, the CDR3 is TGTGCCAGCACTGACCGGGACAGGGCCTACAATGAGCAGTTCTTC. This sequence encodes CASTDRDRAYNEQFF.

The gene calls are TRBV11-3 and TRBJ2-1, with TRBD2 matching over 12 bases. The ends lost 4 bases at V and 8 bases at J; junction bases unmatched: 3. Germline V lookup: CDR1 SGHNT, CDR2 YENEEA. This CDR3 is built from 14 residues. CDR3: CASSSSGRVYEQFF. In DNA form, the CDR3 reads TGTGCCAGCAGCTCTAGCGGGAGGGTGTATGAGCAGTTCTTC.

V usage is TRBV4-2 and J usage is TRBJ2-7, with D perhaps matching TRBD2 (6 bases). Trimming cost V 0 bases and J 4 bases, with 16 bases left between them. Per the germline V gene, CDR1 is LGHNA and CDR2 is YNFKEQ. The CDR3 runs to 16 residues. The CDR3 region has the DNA TGTGCCAGCAGCCAAGATTTCGCTAGCGAGGCATACGAGCAGTACTTC. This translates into CASSQDFASEAYEQYF.

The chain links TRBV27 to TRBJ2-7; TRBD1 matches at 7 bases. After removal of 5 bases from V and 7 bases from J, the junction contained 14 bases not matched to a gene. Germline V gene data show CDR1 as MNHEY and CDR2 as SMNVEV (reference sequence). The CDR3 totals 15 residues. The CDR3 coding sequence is TGTGCCAGCAGTCCATACCCGACAGGGCCTCTTGAGCAGTACTTC. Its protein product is CASSPYPTGPLEQYF.

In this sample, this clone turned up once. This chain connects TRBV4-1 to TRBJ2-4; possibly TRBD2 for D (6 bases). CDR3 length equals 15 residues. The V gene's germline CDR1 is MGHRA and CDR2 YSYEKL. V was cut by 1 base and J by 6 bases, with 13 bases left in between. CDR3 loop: CASSQVSQGGNIQYF. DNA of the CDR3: TGCGCCAGCAGCCAAGTATCCCAGGGAGGAAACATTCAGTACTTC.